The rows below give T cell receptor beta chains drawn from one sample of a study of blood T cell repertoires in COVID-19. Sequencing used immunoSEQ multiplex PCR; TCRdb keeps in-frame clones, though not all of them. The data contain some 260,000 clones, approximately 79% of them singletons. What was sequenced was peripheral blood. The receptors come from an elderly woman with active or convalescent COVID-19. The CDR3 runs from the conserved cysteine through the conserved F or W. D genes are given only for firm matches. Size is omitted from some rows. Given values are once, few, many or a class for expanded clones.

d_call j_call v_call clone_size cdr3_aa cdr3_nt
. TRBJ1-5 TRBV2 . CASRVDLVVNQPQHF TGTGCCAGCAGGGTAGACTTGGTGGTAAATCAGCCCCAGCATTTT
. TRBJ1-6 TRBV28 once CASHGGLENSPLHF TGTGCCTCCCATGGGGGGTTGGAGAATTCACCCCTCCACTTT
. TRBJ1-5 TRBV6-1 . CASSDPGWKSNQPQHF TGTGCCAGCAGTGACCCAGGCTGGAAGAGCAATCAGCCCCAGCATTTT
TRBD2 TRBJ2-3 TRBV9 . CASSVGLAGATDTQYF TGTGCCAGCAGCGTGGGACTAGCGGGGGCTACAGATACGCAGTATTTT
. TRBJ2-3 TRBV2 . CASTGQLGTDTQYF TGTGCCAGCACGGGACAATTAGGCACAGATACGCAGTATTTT
TRBD1 TRBJ1-5 TRBV19 . CASSPGQGSNQPQHF TGTGCCAGTAGCCCCGGACAGGGGAGCAATCAGCCCCAGCATTTT
TRBD1 TRBJ2-3 TRBV5-1 . CASSLEGTGRNTQYF TGCGCCAGCAGCTTGGAGGGGACAGGGAGGAATACGCAGTATTTT
. TRBJ1-1 TRBV6-2/TRBV6-3 . CASSYLTGTEAFF TGTGCCAGCAGTTACCTGACGGGCACTGAAGCTTTCTTT
TRBD2 TRBJ2-1 TRBV24-1 . CATSVTSGSLDEQFF TGTGCCACCAGTGTCACTAGCGGGAGTTTGGATGAGCAATTCTTC
. TRBJ1-5 TRBV4-1 . CASSQDRGTQPQHF TGCGCCAGCAGCCAAGATAGAGGTACTCAGCCCCAGCATTTT
. TRBJ1-1 TRBV18 . CASSPDRNMNTEAFF TGTGCCAGCTCGCCGGACAGAAATATGAACACTGAAGCTTTCTTT
TRBD1 TRBJ2-1 TRBV5-1 . CASSPAGTGNNEQFF TGCGCCAGCAGCCCCGCCGGGACAGGGAACAATGAGCAGTTCTTC
. TRBJ1-2 TRBV12-3/TRBV12-4 . CASSPGGGGYTF TGTGCCAGCAGTCCCGGCGGGGGCGGCTACACCTTC
. TRBJ2-5 TRBV1 . CTSSQWERETQYF TGCACCAGCAGCCAGTGGGAGAGGGAGACCCAGTACTTC
TRBD1 TRBJ1-1 TRBV5-1 . CASSVDRGNTEAFF TGCGCCAGCAGCGTGGACAGGGGGAACACTGAAGCTTTCTTT
TRBD1 TRBJ1-2 TRBV7-9 . CASSFQGAGYGYTF TGTGCCAGCAGCTTTCAGGGGGCTGGGTATGGCTACACCTTC
. TRBJ2-3 TRBV5-1 . CASSLGQGPNTDTQYF TGCGCCAGCAGCTTGGGTCAGGGGCCCAACACAGATACGCAGTATTTT
. TRBJ1-6 TRBV30 . CAWSRQGNSPLHF TGTGCCTGGAGTCGTCAGGGTAATTCACCCCTCCACTTT
TRBD1 TRBJ1-4 TRBV19 . CASSPNRGANEKLFF TGTGCCAGTAGTCCCAACAGGGGGGCTAATGAAAAACTGTTTTTT
TRBD2 TRBJ2-7 TRBV11-3 . CASSLTSGVYEQYF TGTGCCAGCAGCCTGACTAGCGGGGTTTACGAGCAGTACTTC
TRBD2 TRBJ2-1 TRBV3-1/TRBV3-2 . CASSQGTSGRNQFF TGTGCCAGCAGCCAGGGGACTAGCGGGAGGAACCAGTTCTTC
. TRBJ1-3 TRBV5-1 . CASSTTYGSGNTIYF TGCGCCAGCAGCACTACCTACGGCTCTGGAAACACCATATATTTT
. TRBJ2-6 TRBV2 . CASSGQAGANVLTF TGTGCCAGCAGTGGTCAGGCTGGGGCCAACGTCCTGACTTTC
TRBD1 TRBJ1-1 TRBV30 . CAWSVRTGAAREAFF TGTGCCTGGAGTGTTAGGACAGGGGCCGCCCGTGAAGCTTTCTTT
TRBD1 TRBJ2-2 TRBV7-7 once CASSLGDRGYGELFF TGTGCCAGCAGCTTAGGGGACAGGGGCTACGGGGAGCTGTTTTTT
. TRBJ1-5 TRBV5-4 . CASSYGGWGQPQHF TGTGCCAGCAGCTATGGGGGCTGGGGACAGCCCCAGCATTTT
TRBD1 TRBJ1-4 TRBV28 . CASSLIGRGLINEKLFF TGTGCCAGCAGTTTGATTGGCAGGGGGCTGATTAATGAAAAACTGTTTTTT
. TRBJ2-7 TRBV5-6 . CASSTQQAFSYEQYF TGTGCCAGCAGCACACAACAGGCTTTCTCCTACGAGCAGTACTTC
TRBD1 TRBJ1-1 TRBV23-1 . CASRTGENTEAFF TGCGCCAGCAGAACAGGGGAGAACACTGAAGCTTTCTTT
. TRBJ2-5 TRBV5-1 . CASSMGHGQETQYF TGCGCCAGCAGCATGGGACACGGACAAGAGACCCAGTACTTC
. TRBJ1-2 TRBV3-1/TRBV3-2 . CASSQANTGLGYTF TGTGCCAGCAGCCAAGCAAATACAGGGCTCGGCTACACCTTC
TRBD1 TRBJ2-3 TRBV25-1 . CASSELGQGATDTQYF TGTGCCAGCAGTGAATTGGGACAGGGGGCTACAGATACGCAGTATTTT
TRBD1 TRBJ2-2 TRBV5-1 . CASSFTFHTGTGNTGELFF TGCGCCAGCAGCTTCACCTTTCACACCGGGACAGGGAACACCGGGGAGCTGTTTTTT
TRBD1 TRBJ1-1 TRBV11-3 . CASSETGLGEAFF TGTGCCAGCAGCGAGACAGGGCTCGGTGAAGCTTTCTTT
TRBD1 TRBJ2-7 TRBV2 . CASRDDRAYEQYF TGTGCCAGCAGGGATGACAGGGCCTACGAGCAGTACTTC
. TRBJ1-5 TRBV19 . CASRPPDQPQHF TGTGCCAGTAGACCCCCGGATCAGCCCCAGCATTTT